A single sample is the source of the 32 T cell receptor beta chains below, sequenced in a study of control samples from healthy donors and cancer patients. The protocol was immunoSEQ multiplex PCR, while the TCRdb copy is restricted to in-frame clones and leaves out a portion. Altogether around 200,000 clones are present, roughly 94% being singletons, with the ten largest covering approximately 1.5%. The specimen was blood. These receptors originate from a man between 45 and 60 years old in good health.

The rearrangement joins TRBV6-4 to TRBJ2-1; 8 nucleotides align to TRBD1. The CDR3 has 17 residues. V shed 6 bases and J 7 bases; nucleotides not matched to a gene: 17. Germline V gives CDR1 MRHNA, CDR2 SNTAGT. The CDR3 DNA follows: TGTGCCAGCAGCGTAGACAGGGGCTCCGGGAGACAAAATGAGCAGTTCTTC. Translation: CASSVDRGSGRQNEQFF.

In this sample, this clone turned up a few times. At one of its ends the junction is not consistent with the germline gene, which may arise from a read error. This chain links TRBV5-6 with TRBJ2-4; 7 bases are a match to TRBD2. Germline CDR1 is SGHDT and CDR2 is YYEEEE. This CDR3 region has 12 residues. Here the CDR3 reads CASSLPGQRGDF. CDR3 nucleotide sequence: TGTGCCAGCAGCTTACCCGGCCAACGGGGGGACTTC.

V and J are TRBV10-1 and TRBJ2-1; D is uncertain. The CDR3 is 15 amino acids. V shed 0 bases and J shed 0 bases, with 6 bases lying between them. Germline CDR1 reads WNHNN; CDR2 reads SYGVQD (reference sequence). The CDR3 sequence is CASSESDPSYNEQFF. The CDR3 coding sequence is TGCGCCAGCAGTGAGTCAGACCCCTCCTACAATGAGCAGTTCTTC.

The chain combines TRBV2 with TRBJ1-6; no clear D. V dropped 8 bases and J dropped 7 bases, with 18 bases sitting between them. Germline CDR1 SNHLY, CDR2 FYNNEI. The CDR3 has 15 residues. The CDR3 nucleotides are TGTGCCAGCCGAAGTGGTGGACGGGGAAATTCACCCCTCCACTTT. Protein sequence: CASRSGGRGNSPLHF.

The chain joins TRBV30 to TRBJ2-1; D perhaps matches TRBD2 (6 bases). V was clipped by 3 bases and J by 2 bases, with 14 bases between them. This CDR3 spans 15 amino acids. Germline CDR1 and CDR2: GTSNPN and SVGIG (reference sequence). CDR3: CAWSVRKRAYNEQFF. For the CDR3, the DNA is TGTGCCTGGAGCGTAAGGAAGCGGGCCTACAATGAGCAGTTCTTC.

The rearrangement joins TRBV6-5 to TRBJ1-4, with 8 bases matching TRBD1. V gave up 0 bases and J gave up 5 bases; unmatched junction bases: 5. Germline V gene lookup returns CDR1 MNHEY and CDR2 SVGAGI. The CDR3 has 16 amino acids. CDR3 protein: CASSYSWTGSNEKLFF. The DNA of the CDR3 is TGTGCCAGCAGTTACTCCTGGACAGGGTCGAATGAAAAACTGTTTTTT.

This clone showed up just once. The chain has TRBV5-6 and TRBJ1-4; D may be TRBD1 (5 bases). The CDR3 runs to 17 residues. V lost 5 bases and J lost 0, with 17 bases in between. The V gene's germline CDR1 is SGHDT and CDR2 YYEEEE. The CDR3 nucleotides read TGTGCCAGCAGAAGGGGATTTGAGGAAGCAACTAATGAAAAACTGTTTTTT. Protein sequence: CASRRGFEEATNEKLFF.

J is TRBJ2-3 and V is TRBV3-1 (or the pseudogene TRBV3-2); D ambiguous. Between the trimmed V and J ends, which lost 4 bases and 5 bases, there was a span of 4 bases. The CDR3 is made up of 11 amino acids. Germline V gives CDR1 LGHDT, CDR2 YNNKEL (reference sequence). The CDR3 reads CASSLLDTQYF. Written as DNA, the CDR3 is TGTGCCAGCAGCCTACTAGATACGCAGTATTTT.

The V call is TRBV7-2, the J call TRBJ2-5; tentative D call: TRBD2 (5 bases). Germline V gene sequence: CDR1 SGHTA, CDR2 FQGNSA. The CDR3 has 14 residues. V was clipped by 0 bases and J by 4 bases, with 9 bases between them. Written as DNA, the CDR3 is TGTGCCAGCAGCTTAGCCGGACTTAGAGAGACCCAGTACTTC. It specifies CASSLAGLRETQYF. The entire variable domain, with the rest obtained from reference TRBV7-2 and TRBJ2-5, is as follows: GAGVSQSPSNKVTEKGKDVELRCDPISGHTALYWYRQSLGQGLEFLIYFQGNSAPDKSGLPSDRFSAERTGGSVSTLTIQRTQQEDSAVYLCASSLAGLRETQYFGPGTRLLVL.

This rearrangement joins TRBV5-3 to TRBJ2-4, with D unresolved. TRBV5-3 qualifies as an ORF whose function is uncertain. Trimming stripped 4 bases from V and 0 bases from J, with 17 bases between. The CDR3 consists of 17 residues. For the CDR3, the DNA is TGTGCCAGAAGCACGTGGGATGGATTCCTAGCCAAAAACATTCAGTACTTC. It codes for CARSTWDGFLAKNIQYF.

This chain joins TRBV20-1 and TRBJ1-2, with D possibly matching TRBD1 (5 bases). CDR3 size: 11 residues. The V gene's germline CDR1 is DFQATT and CDR2 SNEGSKA (reference sequence). V was shortened by 0 bases and J by 8 bases, with 7 bases between the two germline ends. This CDR3 is CSARDREGYTF. The CDR3 bases are TGCAGTGCTAGAGACAGGGAAGGCTACACCTTC.

This sequence joins TRBV7-2 and TRBJ1-4; weak D call: TRBD1 (6 bases). Trimming cost V 6 bases and J 14 bases, with 19 bases left between them. The CDR3 length is 13 residues. Germline assignment: CDR1 SGHTA and CDR2 FQGNSA. CDR3 sequence: CASSHSTGLELFF. The CDR3 DNA sequence: TGTGCCAGCAGTCATTCAACAGGGTTAGAGCTGTTTTTT.

The CDR3 reads CASSSRDNSGWANVLTF. CDR3 sequence (DNA): TGCGCCAGCAGCTCCCGGGACAACTCTGGGTGGGCCAACGTCCTGACTTTC. The V call is TRBV5-1, the J call TRBJ2-6; maybe TRBD1 (6 bases). CDR3 length: 17 amino acids. CDR1 and CDR2 from the germline V gene are SGHRS and YFSETQ. Trimming stripped 3 bases from V and 5 bases from J, with 18 bases between. Full variable domain (rest looked up from reference TRBV5-1 and TRBJ2-6): KAGVTQTPRYLIKTRGQQVTLSCSPISGHRSVSWYQQTPGQGLQFLFEYFSETQRNKGNFPGRFSGRQFSNSRSEMNVSTLELGDSALYLCASSSRDNSGWANVLTFGAGSRLTVL.

The chain joins TRBV6-5 to TRBJ2-1, with D uncertain. Germline loops: CDR1 MNHEY, CDR2 SVGAGI. Trimming left V 3 bases short and J 0 bases short, with 9 bases between. There are 15 residues in the CDR3. The CDR3 nucleotides are TGTGCCAGCAGTTATCGCCTCAGCTCCTACAATGAGCAGTTCTTC. Encoded protein: CASSYRLSSYNEQFF.

The V call is TRBV7-3, the J call TRBJ2-1; D might be TRBD2 (5 bases). Trimming pared 5 bases from V and 0 bases from J, leaving 11 bases between. Germline CDR1 SGHTA, CDR2 FQGTGA. This CDR3 has 15 amino acids. In nucleotides, the CDR3 is TGTGCCAGCAGCCCGGACTTAAGCTCCTACAATGAGCAGTTCTTC. This encodes CASSPDLSSYNEQFF.

Remarks on this clone: The sample contains more than one DNA sequence encoding this CDR3. The CDR3 spells CASSQLGTANTGELFF. In nucleotides, the CDR3 is TGTGCCAGCAGCCAGCTGGGGACAGCGAACACCGGGGAGCTGTTTTTT. The V call is TRBV7-3, the J call TRBJ2-2; 7 bases line up with TRBD1. The CDR3 spans 16 residues. V shed 5 bases and J 0 bases; nucleotides not matched to a gene: 6. CDR1 SGHTA and CDR2 FQGTGA come from the germline V gene.

This sequence joins TRBV7-6 and TRBJ1-1; D call uncertain. The V end lost 3 bases, the J end lost 5 bases, and 13 bases lay between the germline ends. The CDR3 is 14 residues long. Germline CDR1 is SGHVS and CDR2 is FNYEAQ. The CDR3 spells CASSFGEKDTEAFF. The CDR3, as DNA: TGTGCCAGCAGCTTCGGGGAAAAGGATACTGAAGCTTTCTTT. Using reference TRBV7-6 and TRBJ1-1 for the parts outside the CDR3, the full variable domain is GAGVSQSPRYKVTKRGQDVALRCDPISGHVSLYWYRQALGQGPEFLTYFNYEAQQDKSGLPNDRFSAERPEGSISTLTIQRTEQRDSAMYRCASSFGEKDTEAFFGQGTRLTVV.

The chain uses TRBV6-2 or TRBV6-3 and TRBJ1-1; no definite D call. CDR3 length equals 14 residues. V was shortened by 6 bases and J by 1 base, with 12 bases between the two germline ends. Germline V gene lookup returns CDR1 MNHEY and CDR2 SVGEGT. CDR3: CASSRPEWNTEAFF. The CDR3 DNA sequence: TGTGCCAGCAGCCGACCCGAATGGAACACTGAAGCTTTCTTT.

Written as DNA, the CDR3 is TGTGCCAGCAGTTCAATGGGGGGTAACACTGAAGCTTTCTTT. Translating gives CASSSMGGNTEAFF. The rearrangement links TRBV27 to TRBJ1-1; the D gene is possibly TRBD1 (5 bases). Germline V gene sequence: CDR1 MNHEY, CDR2 SMNVEV (reference sequence). The V and J ends lost 4 bases and 2 bases respectively, with 11 bases between them. The CDR3 has 14 residues.

The rearrangement uses TRBV7-2 and TRBJ1-2; TRBD1 matches at 8 bases. Per the germline V gene, CDR1 is SGHTA and CDR2 is FQGNSA. This CDR3 has 16 amino acids. With 5 bases clipped from V and 0 bases from J, the junction kept 8 bases outside the gene matches. Here the CDR3 DNA reads TGTGCCAGCAGCAACGGGACAGGTATTCCTAACTATGGCTACACCTTC. Translating it yields CASSNGTGIPNYGYTF. Combining the CDR3 with reference TRBV7-2 and TRBJ1-2 gives the whole variable domain GAGVSQSPSNKVTEKGKDVELRCDPISGHTALYWYRQSLGQGLEFLIYFQGNSAPDKSGLPSDRFSAERTGGSVSTLTIQRTQQEDSAVYLCASSNGTGIPNYGYTFGSGTRLTVV.

V gene TRBV5-1 combines with J gene TRBJ2-3, with D perhaps matching TRBD1 or TRBD2 (5 bases each). The germline V gene encodes CDR1 SGHRS and CDR2 YFSETQ. V dropped 0 bases and J dropped 2 bases, with 10 bases sitting between them. The CDR3 sequence is 15 residues long. CDR3 nucleotide sequence: TGCGCCAGCAGCTTGGCCGGGGCCTTCACAGATACGCAGTATTTT. Protein product: CASSLAGAFTDTQYF.

The chain joins TRBV5-1 to TRBJ1-4; 7 bases align to TRBD1. There are 15 residues in the CDR3. V shed 4 bases and J 2 bases; nucleotides not matched to a gene: 5. The germline V gene encodes CDR1 SGHRS and CDR2 YFSETQ. The CDR3 reads CASSTEQGTNEKLFF. CDR3 in DNA: TGCGCCAGCAGCACCGAACAGGGGACTAATGAAAAACTGTTTTTT.

Concerning this clone itself: Other DNA sequences in this sample translate to the same CDR3. The genes are TRBV4-2 and TRBJ1-1; D is undetermined. V dropped 0 bases and J dropped 1 base, with 3 bases sitting between them. This CDR3 has 13 amino acids. Looked up from germline, CDR1 is LGHNA and CDR2 is YNFKEQ. The CDR3: CASSQERNTEAFF. The CDR3 DNA sequence: TGTGCCAGCAGCCAAGAAAGGAACACTGAAGCTTTCTTT.

V gene TRBV12-3 or TRBV12-4 combines with J gene TRBJ1-1; 7 bases line up with TRBD1. The ends lost 6 bases at V and 11 bases at J; junction bases unmatched: 12. The CDR3 is 13 amino acids. The CDR3 DNA reads as TGTGCCAGCAGCTATCTCCAGGGGGTGAGGGCTTTCTTT. Translation gives CASSYLQGVRAFF.

The J gene is TRBJ1-2, the V gene TRBV6-5, with D perhaps TRBD1 (6 bases). Trimming took 6 bases from V and 8 from J, leaving 19 bases between them. The length of the CDR3 is 14 residues. The germline CDR1 and CDR2 sequences are MNHEY and SVGAGI. CDR3 residues: CASSPAGGPGGYTF. The CDR3 nucleotides read TGTGCCAGCAGCCCCGCGGGGGGGCCGGGAGGCTACACCTTC.

The V and J genes are TRBV29-1 and TRBJ2-3; tentatively, D is TRBD2 (5 bases). Trimming removed 3 bases at V and 3 bases at J, with 16 bases between. The CDR3 covers 15 residues. The germline V gene encodes CDR1 SQVTM and CDR2 ANQGSEA. The CDR3 here is CSVEPGEELTDTQYF. For the CDR3, the DNA is TGCAGCGTTGAGCCCGGGGAAGAGTTGACAGATACGCAGTATTTT.

The CDR3 DNA sequence: TGTGCCAGCAGCATAAGGACAGCCTCGAGAGATACGCAGTATTTT. Translated: CASSIRTASRDTQYF. V gene TRBV11-3 combines with J gene TRBJ2-3; TRBD1 is a possible D gene (6 bases). V was clipped by 5 bases and J by 5 bases, with 17 bases between them. CDR1 SGHNT and CDR2 YENEEA come from the germline V gene. CDR3 length: 15 amino acids.

This chain joins TRBV19 and TRBJ2-2; D gene ambiguous. This CDR3 spans 15 amino acids. Trimming cost V 0 bases and J 6 bases, with 11 bases left between them. CDR1 is LNHDA and CDR2 is SQIVND in the germline V gene (reference sequence). The CDR3: CASSIDLELSGELFF. CDR3 nucleotide sequence: TGTGCCAGTAGTATAGATCTAGAGTTATCCGGGGAGCTGTTTTTT. Combining the CDR3 with reference TRBV19 and TRBJ2-2 gives the whole variable domain DGGITQSPKYLFRKEGQNVTLSCEQNLNHDAMYWYRQDPGQGLRLIYYSQIVNDFQKGDIAEGYSVSREKKESFPLTVTSAQKNPTAFYLCASSIDLELSGELFFGEGSRLTVL.

The rearrangement joins TRBV3-1 (or the pseudogene TRBV3-2) to TRBJ2-5; D may be TRBD2 (5 bases). The germline gives CDR1 LGHDT, CDR2 YNNKEL (reference sequence). The germline V and J ends were trimmed by 4 bases and 5 bases, with 14 bases remaining between them. The CDR3 runs to 14 residues. The CDR3 DNA is TGTGCCAGCAGCCCTAGGACCGGCGGGGAGACCCAGTACTTC. Translated: CASSPRTGGETQYF.

The table lists this clone with a few counts. The V and J genes are TRBV7-3 and TRBJ2-3, with 7 bases fitting TRBD1. The CDR3 has 16 residues. Germline assignment: CDR1 SGHTA and CDR2 FQGTGA. The ends lost 6 bases at V and 2 bases at J; junction bases unmatched: 11. CDR3 nucleotides: TGTGCCAGCAGTGTAGGCCGGGACAGTCTCACAGATACGCAGTATTTT. Its translation is CASSVGRDSLTDTQYF.

The rearrangement joins TRBV6-1 to TRBJ1-1; D is uncertain. V was cut by 3 bases and J by 3 bases, with 11 bases left in between. CDR1 is MNHNS and CDR2 is SASEGT in the germline V gene. This CDR3 has 14 amino acids. For the CDR3, the DNA is TGTGCCAGCAGTGATTTTTACCGATACACTGAAGCTTTCTTT. Protein sequence: CASSDFYRYTEAFF.

The CDR3 reads CASKRSLNTEAFF. DNA for the CDR3: TGTGCCAGTAAGCGAAGCTTGAACACTGAAGCTTTCTTT. V usage is TRBV19 and J usage is TRBJ1-1; D not certain. Per the germline V gene, CDR1 is LNHDA and CDR2 is SQIVND (reference sequence). The CDR3 is 13 residues long. V lost 7 bases to trimming and J lost 0 bases, with 9 bases between them. Filled out from reference TRBV19 and TRBJ1-1, the complete variable domain reads DGGITQSPKYLFRKEGQNVTLSCEQNLNHDAMYWYRQDPGQGLRLIYYSQIVNDFQKGDIAEGYSVSREKKESFPLTVTSAQKNPTAFYLCASKRSLNTEAFFGQGTRLTVV.